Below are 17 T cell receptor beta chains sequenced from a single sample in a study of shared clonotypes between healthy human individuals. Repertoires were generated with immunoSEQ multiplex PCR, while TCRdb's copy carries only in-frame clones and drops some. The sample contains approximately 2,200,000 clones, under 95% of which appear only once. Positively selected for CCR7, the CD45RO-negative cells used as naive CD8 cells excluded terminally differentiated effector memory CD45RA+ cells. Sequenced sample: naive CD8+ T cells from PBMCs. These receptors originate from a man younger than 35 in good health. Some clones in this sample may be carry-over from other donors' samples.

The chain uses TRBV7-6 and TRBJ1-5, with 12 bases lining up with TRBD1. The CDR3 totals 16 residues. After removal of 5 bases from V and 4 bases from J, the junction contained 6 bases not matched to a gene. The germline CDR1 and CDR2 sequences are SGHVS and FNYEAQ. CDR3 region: CASSAGTGGPNQPQHF. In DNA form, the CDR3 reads TGTGCCAGCAGCGCCGGGACAGGGGGCCCTAATCAGCCCCAGCATTTT.

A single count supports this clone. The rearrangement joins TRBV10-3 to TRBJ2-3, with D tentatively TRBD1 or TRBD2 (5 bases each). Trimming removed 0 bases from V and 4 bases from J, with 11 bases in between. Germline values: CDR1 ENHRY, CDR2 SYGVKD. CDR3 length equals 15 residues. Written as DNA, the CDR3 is TGTGCCATCAGTGAGTCAGGGGAGCGACCAGATACGCAGTATTTT. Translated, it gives CAISESGERPDTQYF.

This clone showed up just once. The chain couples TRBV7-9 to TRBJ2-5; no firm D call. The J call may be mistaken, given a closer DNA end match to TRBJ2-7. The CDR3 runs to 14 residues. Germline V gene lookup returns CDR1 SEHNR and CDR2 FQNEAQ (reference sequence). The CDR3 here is CASSHPSDSYEQYF. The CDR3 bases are TGTGCCAGCAGCCATCCCAGTGACTCCTACGAGCAGTACTTC.

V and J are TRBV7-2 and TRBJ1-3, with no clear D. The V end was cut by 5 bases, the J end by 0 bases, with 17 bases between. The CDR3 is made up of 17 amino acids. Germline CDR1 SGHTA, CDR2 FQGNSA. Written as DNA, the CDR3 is TGTGCCAGCAGCGGTAGAGGTCGGAGCCACTCTGGAAACACCATATATTTT. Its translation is CASSGRGRSHSGNTIYF. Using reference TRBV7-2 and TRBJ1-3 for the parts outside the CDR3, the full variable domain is GAGVSQSPSNKVTEKGKDVELRCDPISGHTALYWYRQSLGQGLEFLIYFQGNSAPDKSGLPSDRFSAERTGGSVSTLTIQRTQQEDSAVYLCASSGRGRSHSGNTIYFGEGSWLTVV.

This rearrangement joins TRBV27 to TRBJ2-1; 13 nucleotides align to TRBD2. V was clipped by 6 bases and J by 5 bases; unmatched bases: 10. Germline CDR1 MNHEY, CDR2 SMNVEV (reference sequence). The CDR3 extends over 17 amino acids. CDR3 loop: CASRGLAGFFQNNEQFF. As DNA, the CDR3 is TGTGCCAGCAGGGGACTAGCGGGATTTTTCCAAAACAATGAGCAGTTCTTC.

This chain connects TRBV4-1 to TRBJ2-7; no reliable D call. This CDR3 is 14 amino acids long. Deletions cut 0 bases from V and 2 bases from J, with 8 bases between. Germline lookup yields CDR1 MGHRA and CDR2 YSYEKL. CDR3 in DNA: TGCGCCAGCAGCCAAGATTATGGCGCCTACGAGCAGTACTTC. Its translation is CASSQDYGAYEQYF.

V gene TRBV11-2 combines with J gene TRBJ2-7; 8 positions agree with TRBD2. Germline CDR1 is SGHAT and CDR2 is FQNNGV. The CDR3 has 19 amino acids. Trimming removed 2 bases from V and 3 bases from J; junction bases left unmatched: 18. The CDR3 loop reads CASSLWARTSGTNLYEQYF. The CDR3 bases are TGTGCCAGCAGCTTATGGGCTCGAACTAGCGGAACGAATCTCTACGAGCAGTACTTC.

CDR3 in amino acids: CASGETDTQYF. CDR3 DNA sequence: TGCGCCAGCGGAGAGACAGATACGCAGTATTTT. The rearrangement joins TRBV5-1 to TRBJ2-3; D unresolved. Trimming pared 7 bases from V and 3 bases from J, leaving 6 bases between. The CDR3 length is 11 residues. The germline gives CDR1 SGHRS, CDR2 YFSETQ.

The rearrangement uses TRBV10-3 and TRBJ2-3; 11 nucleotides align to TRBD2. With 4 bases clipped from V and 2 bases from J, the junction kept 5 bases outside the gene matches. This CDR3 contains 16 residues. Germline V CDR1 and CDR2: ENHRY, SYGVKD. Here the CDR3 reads CAISGGTSGHTDTQYF. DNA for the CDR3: TGTGCCATCAGTGGCGGGACTAGCGGACACACAGATACGCAGTATTTT.

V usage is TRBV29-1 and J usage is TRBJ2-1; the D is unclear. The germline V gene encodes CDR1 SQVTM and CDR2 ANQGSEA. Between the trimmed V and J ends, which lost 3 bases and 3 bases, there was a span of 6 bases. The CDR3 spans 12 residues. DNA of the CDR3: TGCAGCGTTGACAGCAACTACAATGAGCAGTTCTTC. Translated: CSVDSNYNEQFF.

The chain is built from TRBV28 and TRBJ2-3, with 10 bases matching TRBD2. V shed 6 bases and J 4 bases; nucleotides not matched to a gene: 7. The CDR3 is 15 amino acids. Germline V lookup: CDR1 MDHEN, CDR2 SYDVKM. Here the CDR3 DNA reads TGTGCCAGCAGAGTGCTAGCGGGAGAATCAGATACGCAGTATTTT. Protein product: CASRVLAGESDTQYF.

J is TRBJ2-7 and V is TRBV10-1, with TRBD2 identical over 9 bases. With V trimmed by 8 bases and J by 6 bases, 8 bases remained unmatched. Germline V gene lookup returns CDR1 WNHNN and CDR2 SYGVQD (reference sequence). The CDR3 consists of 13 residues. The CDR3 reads CASRNSGSGEQYF. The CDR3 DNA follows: TGCGCCAGCCGGAATAGCGGGAGCGGCGAGCAGTACTTC.

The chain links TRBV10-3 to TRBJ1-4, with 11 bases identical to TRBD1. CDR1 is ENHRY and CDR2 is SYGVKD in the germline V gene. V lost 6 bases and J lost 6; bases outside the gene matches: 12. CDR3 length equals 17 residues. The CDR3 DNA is TGTGCCATCAGCCCGGGACAGGGGGATTCGTGGGATGAAAAACTGTTTTTT. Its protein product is CAISPGQGDSWDEKLFF.

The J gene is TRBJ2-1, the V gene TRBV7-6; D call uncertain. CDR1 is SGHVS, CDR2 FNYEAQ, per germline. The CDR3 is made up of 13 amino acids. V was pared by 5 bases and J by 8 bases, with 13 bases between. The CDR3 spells CASSVDWSHEQFF. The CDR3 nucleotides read TGTGCCAGCAGCGTCGACTGGTCTCATGAGCAGTTCTTC.

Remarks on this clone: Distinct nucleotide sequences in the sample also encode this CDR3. The CDR3 is CASSLTGSSYEQYF. CDR3 DNA: TGTGCCAGCAGCCTGACAGGGAGCTCCTACGAGCAGTACTTC. The chain recombines TRBV5-6 with TRBJ2-7; 7 positions agree with TRBD1. CDR3 length: 14 residues. J was trimmed by 0 bases and V by 4 bases; bases with no gene match: 4. CDR1 is SGHDT, CDR2 YYEEEE, per germline.

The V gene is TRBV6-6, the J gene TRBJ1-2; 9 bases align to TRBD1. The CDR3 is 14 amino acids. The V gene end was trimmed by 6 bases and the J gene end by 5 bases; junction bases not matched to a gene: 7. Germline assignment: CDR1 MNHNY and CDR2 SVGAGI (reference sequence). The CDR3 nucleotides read TGTGCCAGCAGCCGGACAGGGGAGCGGTATGGCTACACCTTC. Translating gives CASSRTGERYGYTF.

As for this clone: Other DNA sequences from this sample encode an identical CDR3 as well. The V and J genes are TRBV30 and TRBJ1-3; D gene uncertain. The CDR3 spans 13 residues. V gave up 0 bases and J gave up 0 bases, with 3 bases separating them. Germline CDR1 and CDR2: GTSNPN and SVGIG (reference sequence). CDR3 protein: CAWSVFSGNTIYF. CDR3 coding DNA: TGTGCCTGGAGTGTATTCTCTGGAAACACCATATATTTT.